The 12 T cell receptor beta chains below were found in one sample sequenced in a study of T cell responses to AZD1222 COVID-19 vaccine. Sequencing was performed with immunoSEQ multiplex PCR; in TCRdb, only in-frame clones are kept and a portion is missing. Found here are about 110,000 clones, roughly 87% of them singletons; the top ten hold 2% to 2.5%. The sample was peripheral blood, taken 28 days after the second AZD1222 dose. The receptors shown here come from an adult who received the AZD1222 COVID-19 vaccine.

The V gene is TRBV7-3, the J gene TRBJ2-1, with D possibly matching TRBD2 (6 bases). CDR1 SGHTA and CDR2 FQGTGA come from the germline V gene. The CDR3 has 15 amino acids. The V end lost 2 bases, the J end lost 7 bases, and 15 bases lay between the germline ends. The CDR3 spells CASSLPGRGWNEQFF. The CDR3 nucleotides are TGTGCCAGCAGCTTACCCGGGAGAGGTTGGAATGAGCAGTTCTTC.

V gene TRBV27 combines with J gene TRBJ2-2, with 7 bases identical to TRBD1. The CDR3 is made up of 17 amino acids. Germline loops: CDR1 MNHEY, CDR2 SMNVEV (reference sequence). V gave up 0 bases and J gave up 4 bases; unmatched junction bases: 8. The CDR3 region is CASSLSGGGTVTGELFF. The CDR3 coding sequence is TGTGCCAGCAGTTTATCAGGGGGCGGCACGGTCACCGGGGAGCTGTTTTTT.

This rearrangement joins TRBV7-9 to TRBJ1-1; no firm D call. Germline assignment: CDR1 SEHNR and CDR2 FQNEAQ (reference sequence). The V end was cut by 3 bases, the J end by 3 bases, with 8 bases between. This CDR3 comprises 13 residues. CDR3 region: CASSFKEDTEAFF. DNA for the CDR3: TGTGCCAGCAGCTTTAAGGAGGACACTGAAGCTTTCTTT. Variable domain in full (rest from reference TRBV7-9 and TRBJ1-1): DTGVSQNPRHKITKRGQNVTFRCDPISEHNRLYWYRQTLGQGPEFLTYFQNEAQLEKSRLLSDRFSAERPKGSFSTLEIQRTEQGDSAMYLCASSFKEDTEAFFGQGTRLTVV.

The chain carries TRBV29-1 and TRBJ2-5; a weak D match, TRBD1 (6 bases). Looked up from germline, CDR1 is SQVTM and CDR2 is ANQGSEA. V lost 4 bases, J lost 2 bases, and 8 bases lay in between. The CDR3 has 12 amino acids. For the CDR3, the DNA is TGCAGCGTTGGACAGGAGCAAGAGACCCAGTACTTC. Its protein is CSVGQEQETQYF.

The V call is TRBV6-2 or TRBV6-3, the J call TRBJ1-1; no definite D call. Germline CDR1 and CDR2: MNHEY and SVGEGT. There are 15 residues in the CDR3. Trimming took off 2 bases at V and 1 base at J, with 11 bases between the two ends. DNA for the CDR3: TGTGCCAGCAGTTACGCGCGGCCTCGGAACACTGAAGCTTTCTTT. Translation gives CASSYARPRNTEAFF.

The chain has TRBV2 and TRBJ2-3, with D unresolved. This CDR3 is built from 13 residues. Germline V gives CDR1 SNHLY, CDR2 FYNNEI. V lost 6 bases to trimming and J lost 0 bases, with 7 bases between them. The CDR3 sequence: CASSPWSTDTQYF. As DNA, the CDR3 is TGTGCCAGCAGCCCTTGGAGCACAGATACGCAGTATTTT.

In its sample, this clone was seen a few times. The CDR3 DNA is TGTGCCAGCAGTTCCGGGAACACTGAAGCTTTCTTT. Translation: CASSSGNTEAFF. The genes are TRBV6-2 or TRBV6-3 and TRBJ1-1; D is undetermined. Per germline, CDR1 MNHEY and CDR2 SVGEGT. This CDR3 has 12 residues. V lost 4 bases and J 1 base, leaving 4 bases between the germline ends.

The rearrangement links TRBV7-3 to TRBJ2-2; 10 nucleotides align to TRBD2. This CDR3 contains 18 residues. Germline CDR1 is SGHTA and CDR2 is FQGTGA. V was pared by 2 bases and J by 5 bases, with 11 bases of the junction left unmatched. The CDR3 reads CASSLEREGPGGTGELFF. In DNA form, the CDR3 reads TGTGCCAGCAGCTTAGAGCGGGAGGGCCCAGGGGGTACCGGGGAGCTGTTTTTT.

The CDR3 region has the DNA TGTGCCAGCAGCCCCACGGGCCTAGCGGGCTACGAGCAGTACTTC. Translating it yields CASSPTGLAGYEQYF. The rearrangement joins TRBV7-2 to TRBJ2-7; TRBD2 agrees at 8 bases. The CDR3 has 15 residues. Germline V lookup: CDR1 SGHTA, CDR2 FQGNSA. The V gene end was trimmed by 5 bases and the J gene end by 3 bases; junction bases not matched to a gene: 9.

V gene TRBV18 combines with J gene TRBJ1-5; D is unresolved. The CDR3 runs 13 residues. Looked up from germline, CDR1 is KGHSH and CDR2 is LQKENI. The germline V and J ends were trimmed by 2 bases and 7 bases, with 9 bases remaining between them. The CDR3 here is CASSPVREQPQHF. In nucleotides, the CDR3 is TGTGCCAGCTCACCAGTCCGGGAGCAGCCCCAGCATTTT. Complete variable domain (other parts from reference TRBV18 and TRBJ1-5): NAGVMQNPRHLVRRRGQEARLRCSPMKGHSHVYWYRQLPEEGLKFMVYLQKENIIDESGMPKERFSAEFPKEGPSILRIQQVVRGDSAAYFCASSPVREQPQHFGDGTRLSIL.

The chain combines TRBV28 with TRBJ1-4, with a tentative D call TRBD1 (5 bases). The germline gives CDR1 MDHEN, CDR2 SYDVKM. Trimming pared 5 bases from V and 5 bases from J, leaving 18 bases between. This CDR3 spans 16 amino acids. DNA of the CDR3: TGTGCCAGCAGTCCCCAATTCGGGGGGTCCAATGAAAAACTGTTTTTT. It yields the protein CASSPQFGGSNEKLFF.

The chain has TRBV2 and TRBJ2-2, with a possible D match to TRBD1 (6 bases). The V and J ends lost 7 bases and 0 bases respectively, with 18 bases between them. CDR3 length: 17 residues. Germline CDR1 reads SNHLY; CDR2 reads FYNNEI. For the CDR3, the DNA is TGTGCCAGCAATGGAGAGCCCGGGACAACGAACACCGGGGAGCTGTTTTTT. It specifies CASNGEPGTTNTGELFF. Drawing the rest from reference TRBV2 and TRBJ2-2, the complete variable domain is EPEVTQTPSHQVTQMGQEVILRCVPISNHLYFYWYRQILGQKVEFLVSFYNNEISEKSEIFDDQFSVERPDGSNFTLKIRSTKLEDSAMYFCASNGEPGTTNTGELFFGEGSRLTVL.